The clone carrying this TCR beta chain was counted many times. The antigen is not known. RNA transcripts served as template for amplifying TCR beta CDR3 sequences. HTBI-primed first-round RT-PCR preceded second-round multiplex PCR. One entry per CDR3 protein, called by TCRdb with MiXCR from the multiplex PCR reads. The sample lists 500,000 to 700,000 distinct CDR3 sequences, 22% seen once, with approximately 7% in the top ten. Hyperthyroidism was considered stable when no ophthalmopathy appeared within 18 months of follow-up. The authors isolated PBMCs from approximately 10 ml of fresh peripheral blood. The data stem from a study of Graves' ophthalmopathy and Graves' hyperthyroidism. Overall study findings and caveats: With more than 60% sensitivity and 72.22% specificity, the model predicted ophthalmopathy progression.

The length of the CDR3 is 14 residues. The germline V and J ends were trimmed by 8 bases and 3 bases, with 11 bases remaining between them. The source is a woman aged 18-29 years with stable Graves' hyperthyroidism. Some clones in this sample may be carry-over from other donors' samples. V gene TRBV12-3 or TRBV12-4 combines with J gene TRBJ1-6; no definite D call. Material: peripheral blood. Written as DNA, the CDR3 is TGTGCCAGCTCAACTGCGGACTATAATTCACCCCTCCACTTT. Translated, it gives CASSTADYNSPLHF.